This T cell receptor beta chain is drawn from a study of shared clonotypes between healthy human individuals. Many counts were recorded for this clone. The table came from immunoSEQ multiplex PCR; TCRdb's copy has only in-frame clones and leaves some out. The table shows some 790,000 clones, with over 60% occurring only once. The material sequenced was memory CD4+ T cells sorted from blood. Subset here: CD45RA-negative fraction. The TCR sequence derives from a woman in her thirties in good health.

The CDR3 coding sequence is TGTGCCAGCAGTTTAGTGGCCCAAGAGACCCAGTACTTC. This sequence encodes CASSLVAQETQYF. The chain joins TRBV28 to TRBJ2-5; D remains unclear. The CDR3 extends over 13 amino acids. Trimming cost V 2 bases and J 1 base, with 5 bases left between them. Looked up from germline, CDR1 is MDHEN and CDR2 is SYDVKM. The full variable domain, in which reference TRBV28 and TRBJ2-5 provide the parts outside the CDR3, is DVKVTQSSRYLVKRTGEKVFLECVQDMDHENMFWYRQDPGLGLRLIYFSYDVKMKEKGDIPEGYSVSREKKERFSLILESASTNQTSMYLCASSLVAQETQYFGPGTRLLVL.